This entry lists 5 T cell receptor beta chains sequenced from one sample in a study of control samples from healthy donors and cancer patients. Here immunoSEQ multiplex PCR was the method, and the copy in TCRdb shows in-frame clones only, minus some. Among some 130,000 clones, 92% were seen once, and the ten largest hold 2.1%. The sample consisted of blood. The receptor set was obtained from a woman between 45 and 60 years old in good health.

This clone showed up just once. The CDR3 bases are TGTGCCAGCAGCCTCCCCGGGGGAGGACCTAATGAAAAACTGTTTTTT. Amino acid sequence: CASSLPGGGPNEKLFF. This chain links TRBV28 with TRBJ1-4; possibly TRBD1 for D (5 bases). Per germline, CDR1 MDHEN and CDR2 SYDVKM. Trimming removed 6 bases at V and 3 bases at J, with 17 bases between. This CDR3 has 16 residues.

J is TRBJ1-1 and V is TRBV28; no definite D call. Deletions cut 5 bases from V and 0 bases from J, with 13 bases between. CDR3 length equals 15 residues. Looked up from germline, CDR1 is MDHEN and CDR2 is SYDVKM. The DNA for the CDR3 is TGTGCCAGCAGTCCCTCCCCGGTAATGAACACTGAAGCTTTCTTT. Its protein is CASSPSPVMNTEAFF.

The CDR3 here is CASSFAGPSNQPQHF. The CDR3 DNA reads as TGTGCCAGCAGTTTTGCGGGACCGAGCAATCAGCCCCAGCATTTT. J is TRBJ1-5 and V is TRBV28; tentative D call: TRBD1 (5 bases). The CDR3 sequence is 15 residues long. Germline lookup yields CDR1 MDHEN and CDR2 SYDVKM. The V and J ends lost 3 bases and 1 base respectively, with 10 bases between them.

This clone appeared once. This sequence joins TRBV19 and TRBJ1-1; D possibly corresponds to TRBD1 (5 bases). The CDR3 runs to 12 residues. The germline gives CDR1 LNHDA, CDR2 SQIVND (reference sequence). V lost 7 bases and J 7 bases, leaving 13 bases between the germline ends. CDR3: CASNQGDLEAFF. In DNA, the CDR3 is TGTGCCAGTAATCAAGGGGATCTTGAAGCTTTCTTT.

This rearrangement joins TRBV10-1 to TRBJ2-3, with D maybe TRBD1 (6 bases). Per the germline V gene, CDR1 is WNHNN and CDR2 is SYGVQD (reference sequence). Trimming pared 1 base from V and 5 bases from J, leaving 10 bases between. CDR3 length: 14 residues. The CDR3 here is CASSEWGPGDTQYF. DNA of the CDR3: TGCGCCAGCAGTGAGTGGGGGCCGGGAGATACGCAGTATTTT.